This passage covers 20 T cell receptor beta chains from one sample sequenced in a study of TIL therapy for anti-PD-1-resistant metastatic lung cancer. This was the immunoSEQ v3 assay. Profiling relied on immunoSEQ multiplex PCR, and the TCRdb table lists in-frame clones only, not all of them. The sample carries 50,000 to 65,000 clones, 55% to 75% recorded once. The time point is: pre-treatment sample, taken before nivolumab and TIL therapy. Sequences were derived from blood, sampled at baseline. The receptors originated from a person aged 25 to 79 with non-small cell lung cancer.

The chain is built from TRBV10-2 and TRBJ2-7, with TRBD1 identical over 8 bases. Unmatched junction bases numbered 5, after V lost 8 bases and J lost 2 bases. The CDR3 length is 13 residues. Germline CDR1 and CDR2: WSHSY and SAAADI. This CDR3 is CASGTGGTYEQYF. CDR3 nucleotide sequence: TGCGCCAGCGGAACAGGGGGAACCTACGAGCAGTACTTC.

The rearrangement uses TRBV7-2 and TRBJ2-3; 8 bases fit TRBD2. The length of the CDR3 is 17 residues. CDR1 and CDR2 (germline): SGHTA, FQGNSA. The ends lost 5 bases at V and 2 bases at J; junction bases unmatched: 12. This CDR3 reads CASSPTSLAGFTDTQYF. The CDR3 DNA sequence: TGTGCCAGCAGCCCAACAAGTTTAGCGGGGTTCACAGATACGCAGTATTTT. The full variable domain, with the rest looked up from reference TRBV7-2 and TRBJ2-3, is GAGVSQSPSNKVTEKGKDVELRCDPISGHTALYWYRQSLGQGLEFLIYFQGNSAPDKSGLPSDRFSAERTGGSVSTLTIQRTQQEDSAVYLCASSPTSLAGFTDTQYFGPGTRLTVL.

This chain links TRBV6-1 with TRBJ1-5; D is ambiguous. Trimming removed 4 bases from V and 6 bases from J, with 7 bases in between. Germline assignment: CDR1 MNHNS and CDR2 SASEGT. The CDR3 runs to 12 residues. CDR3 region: CASSGIGQPQHF. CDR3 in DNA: TGTGCCAGCAGTGGGATAGGTCAGCCCCAGCATTTT.

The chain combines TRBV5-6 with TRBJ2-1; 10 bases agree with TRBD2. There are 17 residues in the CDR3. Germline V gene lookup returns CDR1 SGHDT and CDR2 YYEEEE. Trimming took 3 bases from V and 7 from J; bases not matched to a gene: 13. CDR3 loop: CASSSPLLAGLTNEQFF. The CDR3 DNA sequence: TGTGCCAGCAGCTCTCCCTTACTAGCGGGGCTCACTAATGAGCAGTTCTTC.

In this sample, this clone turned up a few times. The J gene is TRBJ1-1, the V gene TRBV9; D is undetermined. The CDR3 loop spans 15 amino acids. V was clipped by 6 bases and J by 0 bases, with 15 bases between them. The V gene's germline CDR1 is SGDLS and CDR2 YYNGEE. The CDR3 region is CASNSRGQLNTEAFF. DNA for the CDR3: TGTGCCAGCAACTCCCGAGGGCAGCTGAACACTGAAGCTTTCTTT.

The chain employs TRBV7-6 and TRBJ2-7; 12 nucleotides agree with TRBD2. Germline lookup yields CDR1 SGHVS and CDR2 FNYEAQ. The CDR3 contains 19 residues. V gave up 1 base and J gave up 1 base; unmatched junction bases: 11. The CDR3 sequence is CASSLVPPTSGGLSYEQYF. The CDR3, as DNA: TGTGCCAGCAGCTTAGTACCCCCTACTAGCGGGGGGCTATCCTACGAGCAGTACTTC. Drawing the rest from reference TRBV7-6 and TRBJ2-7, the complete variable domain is GAGVSQSPRYKVTKRGQDVALRCDPISGHVSLYWYRQALGQGPEFLTYFNYEAQQDKSGLPNDRFSAERPEGSISTLTIQRTEQRDSAMYRCASSLVPPTSGGLSYEQYFGPGTRLTVT.

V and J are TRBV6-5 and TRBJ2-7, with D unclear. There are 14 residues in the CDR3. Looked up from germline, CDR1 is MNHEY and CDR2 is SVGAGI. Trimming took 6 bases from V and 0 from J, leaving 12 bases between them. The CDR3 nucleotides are TGTGCCAGCAGCCTCAGGATTTCCTCCTACGAGCAGTACTTC. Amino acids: CASSLRISSYEQYF.

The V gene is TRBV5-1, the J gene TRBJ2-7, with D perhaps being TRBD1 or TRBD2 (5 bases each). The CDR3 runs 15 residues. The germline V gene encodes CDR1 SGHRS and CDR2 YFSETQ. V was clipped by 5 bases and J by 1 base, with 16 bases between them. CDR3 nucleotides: TGCGCCAGCAGTTTCGAGGGGAAGGGGTCCTACGAGCAGTACTTC. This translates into CASSFEGKGSYEQYF.

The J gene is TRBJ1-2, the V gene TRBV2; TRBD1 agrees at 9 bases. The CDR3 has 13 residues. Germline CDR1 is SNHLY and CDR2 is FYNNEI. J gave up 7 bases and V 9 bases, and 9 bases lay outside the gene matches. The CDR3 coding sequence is TGTGCCAGTCTACCCGGGACAGGGATTGGCTACACCTTC. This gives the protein CASLPGTGIGYTF.

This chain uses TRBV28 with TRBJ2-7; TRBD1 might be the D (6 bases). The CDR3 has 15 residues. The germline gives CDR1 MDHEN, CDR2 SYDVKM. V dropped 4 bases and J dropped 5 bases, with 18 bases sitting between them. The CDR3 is CASSSPTGLVDEQYF. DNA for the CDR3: TGTGCCAGCAGTTCTCCGACAGGTTTGGTAGACGAGCAGTACTTC. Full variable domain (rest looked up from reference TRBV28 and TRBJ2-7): DVKVTQSSRYLVKRTGEKVFLECVQDMDHENMFWYRQDPGLGLRLIYFSYDVKMKEKGDIPEGYSVSREKKERFSLILESASTNQTSMYLCASSSPTGLVDEQYFGPGTRLTVT.

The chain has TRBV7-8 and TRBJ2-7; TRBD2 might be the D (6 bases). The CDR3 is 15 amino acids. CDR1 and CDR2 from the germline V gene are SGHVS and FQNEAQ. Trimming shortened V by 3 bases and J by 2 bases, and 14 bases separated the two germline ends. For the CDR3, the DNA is TGTGCCAGCAGCTTCAGAGCGGGCGGACCCTACGAGCAGTACTTC. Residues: CASSFRAGGPYEQYF.

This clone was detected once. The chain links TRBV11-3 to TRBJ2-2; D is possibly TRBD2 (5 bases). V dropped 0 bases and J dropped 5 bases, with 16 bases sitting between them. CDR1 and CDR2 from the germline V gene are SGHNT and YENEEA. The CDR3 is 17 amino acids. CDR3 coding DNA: TGTGCCAGCAGCTTAGATCCGCTGATGAGGGAAACCGGGGAGCTGTTTTTT. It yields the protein CASSLDPLMRETGELFF.

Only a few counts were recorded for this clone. CDR3 DNA sequence: TGTGCCAGCAGTTTAATCCAGAGGGGCTACGAGCAGTACTTC. This translates into CASSLIQRGYEQYF. The V and J genes are TRBV28 and TRBJ2-7, with D perhaps assigned TRBD1 or TRBD2 (5 bases each). The CDR3 contains 14 residues. Per the germline V gene, CDR1 is MDHEN and CDR2 is SYDVKM. Trimming removed 2 bases at V and 3 bases at J, with 11 bases between.

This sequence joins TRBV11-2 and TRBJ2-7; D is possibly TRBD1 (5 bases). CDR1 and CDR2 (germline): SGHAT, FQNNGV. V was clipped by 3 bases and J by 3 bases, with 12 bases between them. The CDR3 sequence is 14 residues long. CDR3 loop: CASSFGVGDYEQYF. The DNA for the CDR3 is TGTGCCAGCAGCTTTGGGGTAGGGGACTACGAGCAGTACTTC.

The DNA for the CDR3 is TGTGCCAGCAGCTTGGTGAAGGACTTTCGGGACACTGAAGCTTTCTTT. It codes for CASSLVKDFRDTEAFF. The rearrangement joins TRBV5-8 to TRBJ1-1; no definite D call. The CDR3 length is 16 residues. Trimming removed 0 bases from V and 3 bases from J, with 15 bases in between. CDR1 SGHTS and CDR2 YDEGEE come from the germline V gene.

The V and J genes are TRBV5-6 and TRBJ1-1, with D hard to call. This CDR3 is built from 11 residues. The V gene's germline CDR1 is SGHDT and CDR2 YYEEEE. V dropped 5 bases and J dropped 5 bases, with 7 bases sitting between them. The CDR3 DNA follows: TGTGCCAGCAGTTGGCGAACTGAAGCTTTCTTT. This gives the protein CASSWRTEAFF.

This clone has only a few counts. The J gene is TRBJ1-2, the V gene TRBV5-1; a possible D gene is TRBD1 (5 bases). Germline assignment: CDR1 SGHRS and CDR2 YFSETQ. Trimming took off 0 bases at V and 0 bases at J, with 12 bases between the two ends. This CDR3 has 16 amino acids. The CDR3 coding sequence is TGCGCCAGCAGCTTGGACCCCCAGGGAGCTAACTATGGCTACACCTTC. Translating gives CASSLDPQGANYGYTF.

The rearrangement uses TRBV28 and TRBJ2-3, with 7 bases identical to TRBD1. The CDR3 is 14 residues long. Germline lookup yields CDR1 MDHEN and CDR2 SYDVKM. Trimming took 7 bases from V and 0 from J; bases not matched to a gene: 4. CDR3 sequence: CASKRTGSTDTQYF. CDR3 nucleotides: TGTGCCAGCAAGCGGACAGGTAGCACAGATACGCAGTATTTT. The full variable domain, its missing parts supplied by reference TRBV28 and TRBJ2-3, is DVKVTQSSRYLVKRTGEKVFLECVQDMDHENMFWYRQDPGLGLRLIYFSYDVKMKEKGDIPEGYSVSREKKERFSLILESASTNQTSMYLCASKRTGSTDTQYFGPGTRLTVL.

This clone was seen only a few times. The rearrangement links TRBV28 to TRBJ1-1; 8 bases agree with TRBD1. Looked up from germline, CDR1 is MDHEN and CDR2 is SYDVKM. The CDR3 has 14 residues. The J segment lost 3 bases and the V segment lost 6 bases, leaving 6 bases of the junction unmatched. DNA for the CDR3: TGTGCCAGCAGGTGGGTGGACAGGGACACTGAAGCTTTCTTT. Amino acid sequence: CASRWVDRDTEAFF.

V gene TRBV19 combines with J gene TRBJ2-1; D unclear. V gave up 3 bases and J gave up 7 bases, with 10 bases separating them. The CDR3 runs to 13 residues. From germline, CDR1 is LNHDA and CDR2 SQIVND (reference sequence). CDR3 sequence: CASSIAAQNEQFF. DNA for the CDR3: TGTGCCAGTAGTATTGCGGCGCAGAATGAGCAGTTCTTC.